The TCR beta chain described here comes from a study of identical twins (TCRdb year 2016). General notes on the study: To test whether fetal clonotypes persist, this study deep-sequenced TCR alpha and beta repertoires from monozygotic twins, from unrelated adults of various ages, and from cord blood. To rule out contamination, the twin experiments were replicated at different times with different library preparation protocols. Beyond this particular receptor, the publication reports: Excess twin sharing in beta out-of-frame sequences was weaker because fewer shared sequences lowered the signal-to-noise ratio. Invariant T cells such as MAIT and iNKT could partly confound zero-insertion analyses, though diverse VJ usage argued against this for most clonotypes. In monozygotic twins, out-of-frame TCR alpha sharing was systematically underestimated by recombination models, although the models agreed with sharing between unrelated individuals. Conclusions relied on cross-sectional statistical analysis, since the same donors could not be followed over many years. Fewer insertions were carried by abundant cord blood beta clonotypes, a similar but weaker trend appeared in young adult naive repertoires, and no such trend appeared in memory repertoires. Compared with coincidental sharing between unrelated individuals, out-of-frame TCR alpha sequences shared between twins showed an excess of sequences with low generation probability.

CDR1 and CDR2 (DFQATT, SNEGSKA) derive from the germline V gene (reference sequence). The CDR3 spans 13 residues, from the cysteine through the phenylalanine. The kept DNA is CDR3 alone, 39 bases in frame from the first base. Trimming takes 0 bases from V and 8 bases from J, and the germline ends sit 11 bases apart. The library was built by means of 5' RACE. The sample was run on an Illumina HiSeq 2000. A universal primer binding site was added through template switching, and the final cDNA carried a unique molecular identifier so that TCR cDNA molecules could be counted accurately. Specific primers in the conserved constant-segment region were used to synthesize first-strand cDNA for TCR alpha and beta chains. Each cDNA library was double barcoded, with a SMART-Mk sample barcode plus Illumina barcodes, to control for contamination. TruSeq adapter sequences, together with Illumina sample barcodes, were added in two successive PCR steps. TCR alpha and beta cDNA libraries were sequenced on the Illumina HiSeq platform with custom primers. In the original analysis: MiGEC processed the raw reads to extract unique molecular identifiers, while MiXCR was used to determine the CDR3 positions. For each individual, recombination models were inferred using an EM algorithm with the repgenHMM and IGoR tools. The analysis of shared clonotypes was done with the tcR package in R, with sharing normalized by the product of cloneset sizes. To study raw recombination without the effects of thymic and clonal selection, out-of-frame nonproductive sequences were analyzed. Starting from the raw public reads, TCRdb applied fastp trimming at Q25, assembled clones with MiXCR and retained in-frame beta chains. Each record represents a unique CDR3 protein, reported with the most common genes and DNA among its rows. The V and J calls and clone size come from TCRdb's table, not from the authors' own analysis. The sample data list about 340,000 distinct CDR3 sequences, and 10% to 15% of these were observed just once. Approximately 7.6% of the sample belongs to the ten largest clones.

About this clonotype itself: What this receptor recognizes is not known. No clone much larger than this one lies a single base away; base qualities are absent.

Only healthy Caucasian donors were included. The twin cohort comprised three pairs of female monozygotic twins, all aged roughly 18 to 30 years. Positive isolation kits from Invitrogen were used to isolate CD4+ and CD8+ T cell populations. The data were also submitted as part of a second study, on yellow fever vaccine responses in identical twins. Reported in the second study: The authors reported that the T cell response to vaccination in identical twins appeared partly convergent and partly personalized. The study precisely tracked vaccine-responding T cell clones in identical twins.

The TCR originated in a woman between 18 and 30 years old in good health. Input material: CD8+ T cells sorted from blood. The chain couples TRBV20-1 to TRBJ2-1; no D gene call is confident. In nucleotides, the sequence is TGCAGTGCTAGAGATCCGCGGAGTTATGAGCAGTTCTTC. It specifies CSARDPRSYEQFF.